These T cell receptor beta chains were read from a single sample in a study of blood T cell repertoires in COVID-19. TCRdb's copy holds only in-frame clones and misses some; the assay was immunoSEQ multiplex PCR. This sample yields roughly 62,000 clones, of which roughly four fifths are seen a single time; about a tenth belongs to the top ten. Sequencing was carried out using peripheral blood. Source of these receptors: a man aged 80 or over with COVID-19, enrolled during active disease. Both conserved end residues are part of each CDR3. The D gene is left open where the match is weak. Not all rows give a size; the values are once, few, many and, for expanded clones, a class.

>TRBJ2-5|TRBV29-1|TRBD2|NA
TGCAGCGAGACTAGCGGGGGAGAGACCCAGTACTTC
CSETSGGETQYF
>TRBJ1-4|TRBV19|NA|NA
TGTGCCAGTAGTATTGTGGGGCTTCAAGGTGATGAAAAACTGTTTTTT
CASSIVGLQGDEKLFF
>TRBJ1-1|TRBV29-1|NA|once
TGCAGCGCTCTTCAGGGGAACACTGAAGCTTTCTTT
CSALQGNTEAFF
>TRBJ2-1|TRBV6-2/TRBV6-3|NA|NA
TGTGCCAGCAGTTACAAGCGGGGCCCAGGGGGCGATGAGCAGTTCTTC
CASSYKRGPGGDEQFF
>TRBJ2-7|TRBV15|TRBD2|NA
TGTGCCACCAGCAGAGTGAGCGGGGGCGAGCAGTACTTC
CATSRVSGGEQYF
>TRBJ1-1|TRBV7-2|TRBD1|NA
TGTGCCATAAGCGGCAGGGGGCCCACTGAAGCTTTCTTT
CAISGRGPTEAFF
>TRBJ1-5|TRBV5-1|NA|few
TGCGCCAGCAGCCCCGAAAGCTATAGCAATCAGCCCCAGCATTTT
CASSPESYSNQPQHF
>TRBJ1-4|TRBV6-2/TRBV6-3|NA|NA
TGTGCCAGCAGTTACGTGAGCGGGGGGTCAACTAATGAAAAACTGTTTTTT
CASSYVSGGSTNEKLFF
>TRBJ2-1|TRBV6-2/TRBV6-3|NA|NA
TGTGCCAGCAGCTCAAGGATCAGGGGAAAGTTCTTC
CASSSRIRGKFF
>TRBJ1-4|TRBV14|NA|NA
TGTGCCAGCAGCCAAGAGGGCAGGGGTTCTGAAAAACTGTTTTTT
CASSQEGRGSEKLFF
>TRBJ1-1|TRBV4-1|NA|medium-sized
TGCGCCAGCAGCGGAGTGGGGGGGGAGTACACTGAAGCTTTCTTT
CASSGVGGEYTEAFF
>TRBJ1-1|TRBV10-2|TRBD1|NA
TGCGCCAGCAGTGAGTTCGGACAGGGGGCTAAGACTGAAGCTTTCTTT
CASSEFGQGAKTEAFF
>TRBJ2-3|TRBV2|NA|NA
TGTGCCAGCAGTGGGTCTCCCCGGGGTACGCAGTATTTT
CASSGSPRGTQYF
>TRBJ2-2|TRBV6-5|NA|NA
TGTGCCAGCAGTTACTCGCGGGGTTCCGGGGAGCTGTTTTTT
CASSYSRGSGELFF
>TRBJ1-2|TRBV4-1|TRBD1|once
TGCGCCAGCAGCCAAGGACCCGGACAGGGAATGAACTATGGCTACACCTTC
CASSQGPGQGMNYGYTF
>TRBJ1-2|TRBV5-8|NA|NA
TGTGCCAGCAGCCTCCTTGGGGGGGGCGATGGCTACACCTTC
CASSLLGGGDGYTF
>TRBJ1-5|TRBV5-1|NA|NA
TGCGCCAGCAGCTTGACAGGGCAGGGGACTCAGCCCCAGCATTTT
CASSLTGQGTQPQHF
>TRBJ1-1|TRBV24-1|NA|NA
TGTGCCACCAGTAGAGGCGCGAACACTGAAGCTTTCTTT
CATSRGANTEAFF
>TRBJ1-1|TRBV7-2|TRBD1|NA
TGTGCCAGCAGCTTAATTGGACAGGGGTACACTGAAGCTTTCTTT
CASSLIGQGYTEAFF
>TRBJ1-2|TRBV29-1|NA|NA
TGCAGCGTTGAAGCCGGTGCCTATGGCTACACCTTC
CSVEAGAYGYTF
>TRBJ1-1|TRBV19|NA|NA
TGTGCCAGTAGTATTAGACAGTCCAAGTCGTTGAACACTGAAGCTTTCTTT
CASSIRQSKSLNTEAFF
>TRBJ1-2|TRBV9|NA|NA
TGTGCCAGCACCCCCCCGGGGGTCAACTCTGGCTACACCTTC
CASTPPGVNSGYTF
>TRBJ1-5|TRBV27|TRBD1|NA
TGTGCCAGCAGTTTTCAGGGGGAAGGTCAGCCCCAGCATTTT
CASSFQGEGQPQHF
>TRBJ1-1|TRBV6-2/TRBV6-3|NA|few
TGTGCCAGCAGTTCTTACCGGGACACTGAAGCTTTCTTT
CASSSYRDTEAFF
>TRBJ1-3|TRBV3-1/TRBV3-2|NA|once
TGTGCCAGCAGCCTGAGAGAGAAGGGGCCCTCTGGAAACACCATATATTTT
CASSLREKGPSGNTIYF
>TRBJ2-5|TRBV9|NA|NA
TGTGCCAGCAGCGTAGTTGGCGGCTCGGGGGAGACCCAGTACTTC
CASSVVGGSGETQYF
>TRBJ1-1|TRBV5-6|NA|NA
TGTGCCAGCAGCCGGGACGGCCCTTTCGGGGGCACTGAAGCTTTCTTT
CASSRDGPFGGTEAFF
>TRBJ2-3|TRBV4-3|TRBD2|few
TGCGCCAGCAGCGGGCTAGCGGGAGCAGATACGCAGTATTTT
CASSGLAGADTQYF
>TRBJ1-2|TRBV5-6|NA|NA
TGTGCCAGCAGCTTCCGAAGTGGGAGCAACTATGGCTACACCTTC
CASSFRSGSNYGYTF
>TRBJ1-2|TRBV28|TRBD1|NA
TGTGCCAGCACTACGGGACAGGGGAGGAACTATGGCTACACCTTC
CASTTGQGRNYGYTF
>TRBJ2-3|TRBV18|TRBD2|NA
TGTGCCAGCTCACCACTCGGGACTAGCGGGGTGGTGGGCACAGATACGCAGTATTTT
CASSPLGTSGVVGTDTQYF
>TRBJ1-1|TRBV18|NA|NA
TGTGCCAGCTCACCTATTTCGAGGGGGTACACTGAAGCTTTCTTT
CASSPISRGYTEAFF
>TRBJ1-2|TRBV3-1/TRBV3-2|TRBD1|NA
TGTGCCAGCAGCCCCGGACAGGGGGGGGTATTC
CASSPGQGGVF
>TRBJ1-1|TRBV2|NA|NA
TGTGCCAGCAGGACGGACAGAGCCGCGAACACTGAAGCTTTCTTT
CASRTDRAANTEAFF
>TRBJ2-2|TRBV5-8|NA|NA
TGTGCCAGCAGTTACAGGGCCACCGGGGAGCTGTTTTTT
CASSYRATGELFF
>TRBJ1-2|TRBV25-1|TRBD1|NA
TGTGCCACCGAATCCTCCGGGACAGCAAACTATGGCTACACCTTC
CATESSGTANYGYTF
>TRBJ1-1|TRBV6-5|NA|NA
TGTGCCAGCAGTAGATCCAGGGGCAGGAGGACTGAAGCTTTCTTT
CASSRSRGRRTEAFF
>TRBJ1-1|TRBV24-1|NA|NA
TGTGCCACCAGTTTGGGGGGAAGAGCTTTCTTT
CATSLGGRAFF
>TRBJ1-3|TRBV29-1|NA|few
TGCAGCGTTGAGTACAGGGAAAGTACAAGAAACACCATATATTTT
CSVEYRESTRNTIYF
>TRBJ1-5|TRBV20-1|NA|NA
TGCAGTGCTAGTTCGCAGAATAATCAGCCCCAGCATTTT
CSASSQNNQPQHF
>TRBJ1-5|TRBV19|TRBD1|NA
TGTGCCAGTACCCCGACAGGGGGGGGGAATCAGCCCCAGCATTTT
CASTPTGGGNQPQHF
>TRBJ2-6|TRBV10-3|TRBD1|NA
TGTGCCATCACCCCCGGGACAGGGGGGTCTGGGGCCAACGTCCTGACTTTC
CAITPGTGGSGANVLTF
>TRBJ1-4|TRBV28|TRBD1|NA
TGTGCCAGCAGTCCCGGGACAGGGGATGAAAAACTGTTTTTT
CASSPGTGDEKLFF
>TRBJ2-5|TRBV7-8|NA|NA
TGTGCCAGCAGCGAAGGACAGAGACAAGAGACCCAGTACTTC
CASSEGQRQETQYF
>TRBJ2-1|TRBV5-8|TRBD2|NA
TGTGCCAGCAGCTTGGTTCTAGCGGGAGGGCCAGGTGAGCAGTTCTTC
CASSLVLAGGPGEQFF
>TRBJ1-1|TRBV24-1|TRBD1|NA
TGTGCCACCAGTGGACCCACGACAGGGCCGAACACTGAAGCTTTCTTT
CATSGPTTGPNTEAFF
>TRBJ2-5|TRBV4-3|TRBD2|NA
TGCGCCAGCAGCCAAGTGACGGGAGGGCAAGAGACCCAGTACTTC
CASSQVTGGQETQYF
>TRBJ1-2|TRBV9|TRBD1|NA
TGTGCCAGCAGCGCAACCCGCCAGGGGGCCACCATGCAGTATGGCTACACCTTC
CASSATRQGATMQYGYTF
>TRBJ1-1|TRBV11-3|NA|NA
TGTGCCAGCAGCAAAGCAGGGACAAACACTGAAGCTTTCTTT
CASSKAGTNTEAFF
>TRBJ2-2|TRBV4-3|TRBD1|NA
TGCGCCAGCAGCCAAGGATATCCGAGACAGGGGAACACCGGGGAGCTGTTTTTT
CASSQGYPRQGNTGELFF
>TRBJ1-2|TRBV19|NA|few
TGTGCCAGTAGTATAGTTCCCTACGGGATTTCACGGTCAGGATATGGCTACACCTTC
CASSIVPYGISRSGYGYTF